Presented here are 8 T cell receptor beta chains from one specimen sequenced in a study of cytomegalovirus exposure and HLA in healthy donors. Data came from immunoSEQ multiplex PCR; TCRdb stores just in-frame clones and leaves some out. Seen here are 200,000 to 300,000 clones, 75% to 90% observed once, and the top ten hold 1% to 1.5%. The material sequenced was PBMCs. Receptors were obtained from a woman aged 25 to 39 in good health and CMV-seropositive.

The genes are TRBV9 and TRBJ2-2, with D tentatively TRBD2 (6 bases). CDR3 length: 16 amino acids. Germline CDR1 is SGDLS and CDR2 is YYNGEE. V lost 5 bases to trimming and J lost 3 bases, with 17 bases between them. CDR3 coding DNA: TGTGCCAGCAGTGGGGAGGACGGCATCTACACCGGGGAGCTGTTTTTT. It is translated as CASSGEDGIYTGELFF.

This sequence joins TRBV2 and TRBJ2-6; perhaps TRBD1 as D (6 bases). V lost 4 bases and J lost 6, with 10 bases in between. This CDR3 region has 14 residues. Germline-derived CDR1 and CDR2 are SNHLY and FYNNEI. As DNA, the CDR3 is TGTGCCAGCAGTGGCAGGGGAGAGGCCAACGTCCTGACTTTC. This codes for CASSGRGEANVLTF.

The rearrangement joins TRBV2 to TRBJ2-7; tentatively, D is TRBD2 (7 bases). CDR1 is SNHLY and CDR2 is FYNNEI in the germline V gene. CDR3 size: 14 residues. Trimming took off 7 bases at V and 4 bases at J, with 17 bases between the two ends. The CDR3 DNA reads as TGTGCCAGCACTGGGGGGGCCCTAAATTACGAGCAGTACTTC. This codes for CASTGGALNYEQYF.

This chain connects TRBV10-3 to TRBJ1-2; 10 nucleotides align to TRBD1. The CDR3 runs 14 residues. V trimming: 4 bases; J trimming: 3 bases; junction bases outside the gene matches: 2. Germline CDR1 is ENHRY and CDR2 is SYGVKD. The CDR3 protein is CAISGGTGDYGYTF. For the CDR3, the DNA is TGTGCCATCAGTGGGGGGACAGGGGACTATGGCTACACCTTC.

This chain uses TRBV27 with TRBJ2-7, with 8 bases that match TRBD2. Germline assignment: CDR1 MNHEY and CDR2 SMNVEV (reference sequence). The CDR3 loop spans 15 amino acids. The ends lost 3 bases at V and 1 base at J; junction bases unmatched: 5. The CDR3 region has the DNA TGTGCCAGCAGTTTCCAACGGGAGGGTTCCTACGAGCAGTACTTC. The encoded protein is CASSFQREGSYEQYF.

This sequence joins TRBV10-2 and TRBJ2-7, with 10 bases lining up with TRBD2. The V and J ends lost 6 bases and 2 bases, in that order; junction bases with no gene match: 4. This CDR3 spans 14 amino acids. Germline-derived CDR1 and CDR2 are WSHSY and SAAADI. This CDR3 is CASRGSGGTYEQYF. DNA for the CDR3: TGCGCCAGCAGGGGTAGCGGGGGGACCTACGAGCAGTACTTC.

This chain joins TRBV2 and TRBJ1-5, with D possibly TRBD1 on 6 matching bases. The CDR3 length is 15 residues. Germline loops: CDR1 SNHLY, CDR2 FYNNEI. With 6 bases removed from V and 0 bases from J, the gap between germline ends came to 12 bases. CDR3 residues: CASRDRTASNQPQHF. For the CDR3, the DNA is TGTGCCAGCAGGGATAGGACAGCTAGCAATCAGCCCCAGCATTTT.

The chain has TRBV10-3 and TRBJ2-1, with 10 bases identical to TRBD2. The CDR3 sequence is 15 residues long. Germline CDR1 reads ENHRY; CDR2 reads SYGVKD. Losses at the gene ends were 4 bases for V and 3 bases for J; bases not matched to a gene: 3. In nucleotides, the CDR3 is TGTGCCATCAGTGGGACTAGCGGTAGCTACAATGAGCAGTTCTTC. Its translation is CAISGTSGSYNEQFF.